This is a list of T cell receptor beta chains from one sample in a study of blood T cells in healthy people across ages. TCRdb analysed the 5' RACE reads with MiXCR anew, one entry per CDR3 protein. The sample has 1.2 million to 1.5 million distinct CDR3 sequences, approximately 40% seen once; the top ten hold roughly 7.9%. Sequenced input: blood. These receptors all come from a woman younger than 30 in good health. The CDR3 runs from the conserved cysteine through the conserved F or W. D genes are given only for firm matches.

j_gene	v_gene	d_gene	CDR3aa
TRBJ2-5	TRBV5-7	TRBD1	CASSPIRDRVWEQYF
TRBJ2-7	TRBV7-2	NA	CASSLGGLLPYEQYF
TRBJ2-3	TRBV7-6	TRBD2	CASSQRGNTDTQYF
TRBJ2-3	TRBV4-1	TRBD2	CASIQGDSGGRYF
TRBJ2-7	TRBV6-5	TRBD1	CASSYSGRGIYEQYF
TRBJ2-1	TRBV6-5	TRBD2	CASSYLGGRNEQFF
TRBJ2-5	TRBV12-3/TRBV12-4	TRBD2	CASSPGLVFVETQYF
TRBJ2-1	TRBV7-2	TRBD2	CASKSSGNLYNEQFF
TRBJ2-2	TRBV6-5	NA	CATQGYTGELFF
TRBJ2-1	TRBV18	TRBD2	CASTGLLSSYNEQFF
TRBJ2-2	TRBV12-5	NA	CASGLVTGSNTGELFF
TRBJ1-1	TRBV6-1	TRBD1	CASKDRTLNTEAFF
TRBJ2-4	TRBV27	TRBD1	CASSLEGQGIQNIQYF
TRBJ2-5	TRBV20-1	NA	CSASSYQETQYF
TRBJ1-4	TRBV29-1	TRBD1	CSVDLGTGQDEKLFF
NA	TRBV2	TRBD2	CASSDTSGPSNEQYF
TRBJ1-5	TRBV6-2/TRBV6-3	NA	CASSHGRKNSNQPQHF
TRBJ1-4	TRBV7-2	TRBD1	CASSSRTGGVERLFF
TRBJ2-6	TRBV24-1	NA	CATSDAVRSGANVLTF
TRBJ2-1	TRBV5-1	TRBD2	CASRPPEREEVNEQFF
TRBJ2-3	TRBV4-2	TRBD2	CASSPTSADQDTQYF
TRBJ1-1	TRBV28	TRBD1	CASSGQGLNTEAFF
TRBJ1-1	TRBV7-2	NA	CASSLVCGWNTEAFF
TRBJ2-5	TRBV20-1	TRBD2	CSARPGLAGSEQYF
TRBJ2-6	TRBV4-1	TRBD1	CASSVQGATSGANVLTF
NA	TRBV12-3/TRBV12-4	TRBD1	CASSTGTGYEETQYF
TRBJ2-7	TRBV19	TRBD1	CASSRTGVAYEQYF
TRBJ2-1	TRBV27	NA	CASSTALQGYNEQFF
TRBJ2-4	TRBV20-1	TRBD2	CSAGLWELAGSWAKNIQYF
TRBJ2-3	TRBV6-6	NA	CASRGQKTDTQYF
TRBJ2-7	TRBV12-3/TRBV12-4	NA	CASSFAGPYEQYF
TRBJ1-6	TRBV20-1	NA	CSAREAGRFINSPLHF
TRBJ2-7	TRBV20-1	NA	CSAREKTYEQYF
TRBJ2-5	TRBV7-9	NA	CASSLTYFGYQETQYF
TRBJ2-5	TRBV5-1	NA	CASGPGNGVGEQYF
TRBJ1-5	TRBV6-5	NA	CASRIVRASNQPQHF